This T cell receptor beta chain was profiled in a study of blood T cell repertoires in COVID-19. Study at large: COVID-19 samples collected from the United States, Italy and Spain covered acute and convalescent phases. Sample material is recorded as cDNA or gDNA derived from T cells, B-cell-depleted T cells, or PBMCs.

Details on this clone: Within the sample, other DNA sequences also encode this same CDR3.

The germline CDR1 and CDR2 sequences are SNHLY and FYNNEI. This CDR3 has 15 residues. J lost 3 bases, V lost 4 bases, and 3 bases had no gene match. Source study methods: Using reference gene primer amplification, nucleated cell counts were estimated. The table came from immunoSEQ multiplex PCR; TCRdb's copy has only in-frame clones and leaves some out. V, J and clone size are those of that table, while D and trimming were read from the DNA. Counted here are approximately 59,000 clones, 70% to 90% occurring once; the ten biggest clones make up approximately 5%. The sequence was collected from a man aged 35-49 years with active COVID-19. The rearrangement joins TRBV2 to TRBJ2-2; 9 bases match TRBD2. The sequenced material came from peripheral blood. This CDR3 reads CASSVLAGDTGELFF. In nucleotides, the CDR3 is TGTGCCAGCAGTGTTTTAGCGGGGGACACCGGGGAGCTGTTTTTT.